The next 18 T cell receptor beta chains were all read from a single sample in a study of shared clonotypes between healthy human individuals. Profiling relied on immunoSEQ multiplex PCR, and the TCRdb table lists in-frame clones only, not all of them. The top ten clones hold about 0.34% of a sample with roughly 2,500,000 clones, 93% of them seen once. The specimen sequenced was naive CD4+ T cells from PBMCs. Noted subset: CD45RA+ positively selected. These receptors came from a man younger than 30 in good health. Some clones in this sample may be carry-over from other donors' samples.

This clone was detected once. The rearrangement uses TRBV29-1 and TRBJ2-1, with D perhaps assigned TRBD1 or TRBD2 (5 bases each). V lost 8 bases to trimming and J lost 8 bases, with 22 bases between them. The CDR3 runs 14 residues. Germline V gene sequence: CDR1 SQVTM, CDR2 ANQGSEA. CDR3 sequence reads: CSLSGDGRNHEQFF. DNA for the CDR3: TGCAGCCTGAGTGGGGACGGACGGAACCATGAGCAGTTCTTC.

This sequence joins TRBV5-1 and TRBJ2-2; 8 nucleotides match TRBD1. The CDR3 covers 14 residues. V was clipped by 5 bases and J by 8 bases; unmatched bases: 8. CDR1 and CDR2 from the germline V gene are SGHRS and YFSETQ. CDR3 protein: CASRAGTGLGELFF. In DNA, the CDR3 is TGCGCCAGCAGAGCCGGGACAGGCTTGGGGGAGCTGTTTTTT. The whole variable domain, remainder taken from reference TRBV5-1 and TRBJ2-2, is KAGVTQTPRYLIKTRGQQVTLSCSPISGHRSVSWYQQTPGQGLQFLFEYFSETQRNKGNFPGRFSGRQFSNSRSEMNVSTLELGDSALYLCASRAGTGLGELFFGEGSRLTVL.

Of note for this clone: The sample carries other DNA sequences with the same CDR3. This chain connects TRBV28 to TRBJ2-7; a weak D match, TRBD2 (5 bases). Trimming pared 3 bases from V and 0 bases from J, leaving 6 bases between. The CDR3 runs 13 residues. From germline, CDR1 is MDHEN and CDR2 SYDVKM. CDR3 DNA sequence: TGTGCCAGCAGTTTGGGGAGCTCCTACGAGCAGTACTTC. Its protein is CASSLGSSYEQYF.

The chain uses TRBV7-2 and TRBJ2-7; 10 bases line up with TRBD1. CDR1 SGHTA and CDR2 FQGNSA come from the germline V gene. The V segment lost 6 bases and the J segment 2 bases; nucleotides outside the gene matches: 4. The CDR3 totals 14 residues. CDR3 amino acids: CASRLTGGTYEQYF. CDR3 in DNA: TGTGCCAGCAGGTTGACAGGGGGCACCTACGAGCAGTACTTC.

The CDR3 nucleotides are TGTGCCAGCAGCCGACAGGGTATGGGCACAGATACGCAGTATTTT. Amino acids: CASSRQGMGTDTQYF. The chain recombines TRBV11-3 with TRBJ2-3; 7 positions match TRBD1. J gave up 1 base and V 5 bases, and 6 bases lay outside the gene matches. Germline CDR1 is SGHNT and CDR2 is YENEEA. The CDR3 consists of 15 residues.

Points on this clone: Distinct nucleotide sequences in the sample also encode this CDR3. This chain links TRBV28 with TRBJ2-7; D gene uncertain. Trimming shortened V by 4 bases and J by 4 bases, and 5 bases separated the two germline ends. The CDR3 runs to 11 residues. Germline values: CDR1 MDHEN, CDR2 SYDVKM. The CDR3 here is CASSSHYEQYF. In nucleotides, the CDR3 is TGTGCCAGCAGTTCCCATTACGAGCAGTACTTC.

The chain uses TRBV5-6 and TRBJ2-7, with 8 bases aligning to TRBD1. Germline V gives CDR1 SGHDT, CDR2 YYEEEE. This CDR3 has 12 amino acids. V shed 5 bases, J shed 3 bases, and the junction held 1 base outside the gene matches. CDR3 coding DNA: TGTGCCAGCAGACAGGGGGGCTACGAGCAGTACTTC. Residues: CASRQGGYEQYF.

The chain joins TRBV2 to TRBJ2-4; either TRBD1 or TRBD2 may supply D (6 bases each). The CDR3 totals 11 residues. The germline V and J ends were trimmed by 9 bases and 9 bases, with 12 bases remaining between them. The V gene's germline CDR1 is SNHLY and CDR2 FYNNEI. The DNA for the CDR3 is TGTGCCAGTAGGGGGGAAGTCATTCAGTACTTC. Encoded protein: CASRGEVIQYF.

The chain carries TRBV13 and TRBJ2-1, with 13 bases aligning to TRBD2. With 7 bases clipped from V and 8 bases from J, the junction kept 8 bases outside the gene matches. The germline gives CDR1 PRHDT, CDR2 FYEKMQ (reference sequence). The CDR3 is 15 amino acids. The CDR3 sequence: CASTEGLAGSYEQFF. In nucleotides, the CDR3 is TGTGCCAGCACCGAGGGACTAGCGGGAAGCTATGAGCAGTTCTTC.

The V and J genes are TRBV5-6 and TRBJ1-2; D is unresolved. The CDR3 has 14 residues. Germline CDR1 reads SGHDT; CDR2 reads YYEEEE. V lost 6 bases to trimming and J lost 5 bases, with 17 bases between them. The CDR3 here is CASTREPAIYGYTF. For the CDR3, the DNA is TGTGCCAGCACCCGTGAGCCGGCGATTTATGGCTACACCTTC.

This clone was detected only a few times. The chain is built from TRBV5-6 and TRBJ2-5, with 8 positions matching TRBD1. After removal of 2 bases from V and 0 bases from J, the junction contained 9 bases not matched to a gene. Germline CDR1 is SGHDT and CDR2 is YYEEEE. This CDR3 is built from 17 residues. The CDR3 here is CASSLVTGDLYQETQYF. The CDR3 bases are TGTGCCAGCAGCTTAGTGACAGGGGACTTGTACCAAGAGACCCAGTACTTC.

The chain links TRBV11-2 to TRBJ1-6; 10 bases are shared with TRBD1. Germline values: CDR1 SGHAT, CDR2 FQNNGV. The V gene end was trimmed by 8 bases and the J gene end by 10 bases; junction bases not matched to a gene: 14. CDR3 length: 16 residues. DNA for the CDR3: TGTGCCAGCGGCGACAGGGGGCTGTCCGAGGGATCACCCCTCCACTTT. Residues: CASGDRGLSEGSPLHF.

The chain uses TRBV7-9 and TRBJ2-5; TRBD1 might be the D (6 bases). The J call is doubtful: the DNA matches TRBJ2-7 better. The CDR3 contains 13 residues. CDR1 is SEHNR and CDR2 is FQNEAQ in the germline V gene (reference sequence). DNA of the CDR3: TGTGCCAGCAGCCAGGGGCCTCTGACCGAGCAGTACTTC. It translates to CASSQGPLTEQYF.

The chain joins TRBV9 to TRBJ2-1; the D gene is possibly TRBD1 (6 bases). The CDR3 runs to 16 residues. The germline CDR1 and CDR2 sequences are SGDLS and YYNGEE. Trimming removed 0 bases at V and 7 bases at J, with 17 bases between. DNA for the CDR3: TGTGCCAGCAGCGTAGGTTTGGGACAAGGGTCTAATGAGCAGTTCTTC. Protein: CASSVGLGQGSNEQFF.

The chain has TRBV28 and TRBJ1-5; perhaps TRBD1 as D (5 bases). V lost 5 bases to trimming and J lost 4 bases, with 9 bases between them. Germline V gene sequence: CDR1 MDHEN, CDR2 SYDVKM. This CDR3 spans 13 amino acids. The CDR3 loop is CASSKQVNQPQHF. For the CDR3, the DNA is TGTGCCAGCAGTAAACAGGTAAATCAGCCCCAGCATTTT.

This sequence joins TRBV25-1 and TRBJ2-4, with TRBD1 matching over 8 bases. The germline CDR1 and CDR2 sequences are MGHDK and SYGVNS. This CDR3 comprises 16 residues. V shed 3 bases, J shed 13 bases, and the junction held 17 bases outside the gene matches. The CDR3 protein is CASSDPGQGFLGGQYF. The CDR3 DNA reads as TGTGCCAGCAGTGACCCCGGACAGGGTTTTCTGGGGGGACAGTACTTC. Full variable domain (remainder filled in from reference TRBV25-1 and TRBJ2-4): EADIYQTPRYLVIGTGKKITLECSQTMGHDKMYWYQQDPGMELHLIHYSYGVNSTEKGDLSSESTVSRIRTEHFPLTLESARPSHTSQYLCASSDPGQGFLGGQYFGAGTRLSVL.

The gene calls are TRBV30 and TRBJ2-7; perhaps TRBD2 as D (6 bases). Germline V gene lookup returns CDR1 GTSNPN and CDR2 SVGIG (reference sequence). V dropped 3 bases and J dropped 6 bases, with 18 bases sitting between them. The length of the CDR3 is 14 residues. CDR3 sequence: CAWRRRAGLSEQYF. Written as DNA, the CDR3 is TGTGCCTGGAGACGGAGGGCCGGACTGAGCGAGCAGTACTTC.

This chain uses TRBV9 with TRBJ2-1; D is uncertain. The CDR3 loop spans 16 amino acids. From germline, CDR1 is SGDLS and CDR2 YYNGEE. The V and J ends lost 1 base and 2 bases respectively, with 13 bases between them. For the CDR3, the DNA is TGTGCCAGCAGCGTAAGCCAGGTCCGCGCCTACAATGAGCAGTTCTTC. Protein sequence: CASSVSQVRAYNEQFF.